The rows below give T cell receptor beta chains drawn from one sample of a study of cytomegalovirus exposure and HLA in healthy donors. Assay: immunoSEQ multiplex PCR; the TCRdb copy retains only in-frame clones and omits some. The sample holds about 140,000 clones, approximately 79% seen once. The sequenced material came from PBMCs. These receptors all stem from a female donor in good health and CMV-seronegative. The CDR3 runs from the conserved cysteine through the conserved F or W. A D gene is named only where the DNA matches it firmly. Expanded clones get a size class; other rows say once, few or many, or leave the size out.

D gene,V gene,clone size,J gene,CDR3 protein,CDR3 DNA
TRBD1,TRBV19,NA,TRBJ1-4,CASSTRNRGTNEKLFF,TGTGCCAGTAGTACCCGAAACAGGGGCACTAATGAAAAACTGTTTTTT
NA,TRBV5-6,few,TRBJ2-5,CASSLAQGRGETQYF,TGTGCCAGCAGCTTGGCACAGGGTCGAGGAGAGACCCAGTACTTC
TRBD2,TRBV6-1,NA,TRBJ2-7,CASSDIFSGLEGYEQYF,TGTGCCAGCAGTGACATATTTTCGGGACTAGAGGGCTACGAGCAGTACTTC
NA,TRBV28,once,TRBJ1-1,CASSPIPRTEFLNTEAFF,TGTGCCAGCAGTCCGATCCCACGGACAGAATTTTTGAACACTGAAGCTTTCTTT
NA,TRBV7-3,NA,TRBJ2-5,CASSPAGLSHRETQYF,TGTGCCAGCAGCCCTGCCGGACTGTCCCATCGGGAGACCCAGTACTTC
TRBD2,TRBV7-9,NA,TRBJ2-1,CASSLGTAGGSHEQFF,TGTGCCAGCAGCTTAGGGACAGCGGGAGGATCGCATGAGCAGTTCTTC
TRBD2,TRBV5-4,few,TRBJ2-2,CASSMGLAGSGELFF,TGTGCCAGCAGCATGGGACTAGCGGGTTCCGGGGAGCTGTTTTTT
TRBD1,TRBV2,NA,TRBJ1-2,CASITDRGLGYGYTF,TGTGCCAGCATTACTGACAGGGGGCTGGGCTATGGCTACACCTTC
TRBD2,TRBV5-1,NA,TRBJ2-7,CASSLALAGGPGYEQYF,TGCGCCAGCAGCTTGGCGCTAGCGGGAGGGCCGGGCTACGAGCAGTACTTC
TRBD2,TRBV14,NA,TRBJ2-2,CASSQGLADPGELFF,TGTGCCAGCAGCCAAGGGCTAGCGGACCCCGGGGAGCTGTTTTTT
TRBD1,TRBV28,NA,TRBJ2-7,CASSPRTGGHYEQYF,TGTGCCAGCAGTCCTAGGACAGGGGGCCACTACGAGCAGTACTTC
NA,TRBV9,NA,TRBJ2-1,CASSVLGGVDHEQFF,TGTGCCAGCAGCGTCCTAGGAGGAGTGGACCATGAGCAGTTCTTC
NA,TRBV29-1,NA,TRBJ2-3,CSAVSGADTQYF,TGCAGCGCTGTCTCGGGTGCAGATACGCAGTATTTT
TRBD2,TRBV9,NA,TRBJ2-7,CASSTQTSSSSYEQYF,TGTGCCAGCAGCACCCAGACTAGCTCGAGCTCCTACGAGCAGTACTTC
TRBD1,TRBV15,once,TRBJ2-3,CATSRAAPTGGGYTQYF,TGTGCCACCAGCAGAGCCGCCCCGACAGGGGGTGGGTATACGCAGTATTTT
TRBD1,TRBV6-5,NA,TRBJ2-5,CASSSGTVGVETQYF,TGTGCCAGCAGTTCCGGGACAGTAGGGGTAGAGACCCAGTACTTC
TRBD2,TRBV19,NA,TRBJ2-7,CASSPNSGTNHEQYF,TGTGCCAGTAGTCCCAATAGCGGGACTAATCACGAGCAGTACTTC